This T cell receptor beta chain was sequenced for a study of T cell changes during pregnancy in multiple sclerosis. This CDR3 comprises 19 residues. Looked up from germline, CDR1 is LGHNA and CDR2 is YSLEER. Losses at the gene ends were 1 base for V and 2 bases for J; bases not matched to a gene: 11. Clones were sequenced by immunoSEQ multiplex PCR, and TCRdb holds only the in-frame ones, with some missing. Of over 70,000 clones listed, around 90% are singletons. The sequencing here drew on peripheral blood, taken in the first trimester of pregnancy. The chain joins TRBV4-3 to TRBJ2-3, with 11 positions matching TRBD1. The TCR originated in a female donor in good health, enrolled as a control in a pregnancy study. The DNA of the CDR3 is TGCGCCAGCAGCCAAGTGAGGACAGGGGGCGAGGGGATCACAGATACGCAGTATTTT. Its protein is CASSQVRTGGEGITDTQYF.